This entry lists 27 T cell receptor beta chains sequenced from one sample in a study of radiation and T cells in renal cell carcinoma. As for time point: baseline pretreatment blood. Treatment specified: 15 Gy SBRT to primary tumor, nephrectomy 4 weeks later. Clones were read by immunoSEQ multiplex PCR, and TCRdb kept only the in-frame ones, dropping some. The table has 100,000 to 150,000 clones, roughly 80% seen once. The sample in question was blood, obtained from a patient whose treatment included radiotherapy and nephrectomy. These receptors all stem from a woman in her fifties or sixties with renal cell carcinoma.

This clone was counted between two and nine times. The chain joins TRBV4-1 to TRBJ1-1, with unresolved D. In germline, CDR1 is MGHRA, CDR2 YSYEKL. V gave up 3 bases and J gave up 3 bases, with 11 bases separating them. This CDR3 contains 14 residues. The chain's CDR3 is CASSHRASHTEAFF. The CDR3 DNA is TGCGCCAGCAGCCATCGTGCGTCCCACACTGAAGCTTTCTTT.

V and J are TRBV4-1 and TRBJ2-2; 7 positions match TRBD1. This CDR3 is 15 amino acids long. Germline CDR1 reads MGHRA; CDR2 reads YSYEKL. V lost 4 bases to trimming and J lost 2 bases; unmatched junction nucleotides: 4. The CDR3 nucleotides read TGCGCCAGCAGCCTGGGGACAGTAAACACCGGGGAGCTGTTTTTT. Protein: CASSLGTVNTGELFF.

The genes are TRBV10-3 and TRBJ1-6, with D unclear. The CDR3 runs to 12 residues. CDR1 is ENHRY, CDR2 SYGVKD, per germline. V dropped 5 bases and J dropped 7 bases, with 6 bases sitting between them. CDR3 nucleotide sequence: TGTGCCATCAGTCAAGAAAATTCACCCCTCCACTTT. This sequence encodes CAISQENSPLHF.

In its sample, this clone was seen a few times. The chain has TRBV19 and TRBJ1-2; D is unclear. The CDR3 sequence is 15 residues long. Germline V gives CDR1 LNHDA, CDR2 SQIVND (reference sequence). Between the trimmed V and J ends, which lost 5 bases and 3 bases, there was a span of 16 bases. CDR3 sequence (DNA): TGTGCCAGTAGTCCCCCCTTTGGGTTCGACTATGGCTACACCTTC. Residues: CASSPPFGFDYGYTF.

This clone occurred a few times. The V and J genes are TRBV29-1 and TRBJ1-1; 8 bases match TRBD1. Germline CDR1 is SQVTM and CDR2 is ANQGSEA. With V trimmed by 5 bases and J by 7 bases, 6 bases remained unmatched. The length of the CDR3 is 12 residues. In DNA, the CDR3 is TGCAGCGTTAGACAGGGGTACGGTGAAGCTTTCTTT. It codes for CSVRQGYGEAFF.

The chain links TRBV27 to TRBJ1-3; no reliable D call. The V end was cut by 4 bases, the J end by 0 bases, with 7 bases between. This CDR3 contains 14 residues. The V gene's germline CDR1 is MNHEY and CDR2 SMNVEV (reference sequence). The CDR3 reads CASSSHGSGNTIYF. The CDR3 region has the DNA TGTGCCAGCAGTTCTCACGGCTCTGGAAACACCATATATTTT.

This sequence joins TRBV21-1 and TRBJ2-7; the table gives TRBD1 as D, unverified against the DNA. TRBV21-1 has pseudogene status. The CDR3 covers 14 residues. The chain's CDR3 is CASSKDKGQYEQYF. For the CDR3, the DNA is TGTGCCAGCAGCAAAGATAAGGGACAGTACGAGCAGTACTTC.

V usage is TRBV18 and J usage is TRBJ1-1, with 7 nucleotides matching TRBD1. V was clipped by 6 bases and J by 3 bases; unmatched bases: 7. There are 14 residues in the CDR3. Germline V gene sequence: CDR1 KGHSH, CDR2 LQKENI. CDR3 loop: CASSPDREDTEAFF. The CDR3 DNA sequence: TGTGCCAGCTCCCCCGACAGGGAGGACACTGAAGCTTTCTTT.

This clone was counted a few times. This sequence joins TRBV19 and TRBJ1-5; 7 bases are shared with TRBD1. In germline, CDR1 is LNHDA, CDR2 SQIVND (reference sequence). The ends lost 4 bases at V and 4 bases at J; junction bases unmatched: 13. The CDR3 consists of 17 residues. DNA for the CDR3: TGTGCCAGTAGTACCTACAGGGGAATAGCTATTAATCAGCCCCAGCATTTT. This sequence encodes CASSTYRGIAINQPQHF.

The gene calls are TRBV6-1 and TRBJ1-2; possibly TRBD1 for D (5 bases). Trimming removed 6 bases from V and 2 bases from J, with 13 bases in between. Germline V lookup: CDR1 MNHNS, CDR2 SASEGT. This CDR3 has 14 amino acids. CDR3: CASRPSRGNYGYTF. The CDR3 DNA is TGTGCCAGCAGGCCGTCGAGGGGCAACTATGGCTACACCTTC.

This rearrangement joins TRBV5-1 to TRBJ1-1, with D maybe TRBD1 (5 bases). The CDR3 loop spans 14 amino acids. V gave up 0 bases and J gave up 4 bases, with 10 bases separating them. Germline lookup yields CDR1 SGHRS and CDR2 YFSETQ. Here the CDR3 DNA reads TGCGCCAGCAGCTTGGATGGGGGAAGCACTGAAGCTTTCTTT. The encoded protein is CASSLDGGSTEAFF.

The gene calls are TRBV7-2 and TRBJ2-3, with D unclear. Germline V gene data show CDR1 as SGHTA and CDR2 as FQGNSA. CDR3 length equals 14 residues. The V and J ends lost 3 bases and 4 bases respectively, with 11 bases between them. The CDR3 sequence is CASSFSARPDTQYF. For the CDR3, the DNA is TGTGCCAGCAGCTTTTCGGCTAGACCAGATACGCAGTATTTT.

This clone appeared a single time. The chain has TRBV2 and TRBJ2-7; D may match TRBD1 or TRBD2 (6 bases each). The V gene lost 4 bases and the J gene lost 5 bases, with 12 bases spanning the gap. CDR1 and CDR2 from the germline V gene are SNHLY and FYNNEI. The CDR3 sequence is 13 residues long. Here the CDR3 reads CASSAEGGNEQYF. In nucleotides, the CDR3 is TGTGCCAGCAGTGCTGAGGGGGGCAACGAGCAGTACTTC.

The CDR3 loop is CASSPRGQGYEQYF. The CDR3 bases are TGTGCCAGCTCACCTCGGGGACAGGGGTACGAGCAGTACTTC. The J gene is TRBJ2-7, the V gene TRBV18; TRBD1 matches at 10 bases. Looked up from germline, CDR1 is KGHSH and CDR2 is LQKENI. V shed 3 bases, J shed 4 bases, and the junction held 3 bases outside the gene matches. The CDR3 contains 14 residues.

The chain has TRBV2 and TRBJ1-3, with a tentative D call TRBD1 (6 bases). The CDR3 has 14 residues. V shed 5 bases and J shed 0 bases, with 8 bases lying between them. Looked up from germline, CDR1 is SNHLY and CDR2 is FYNNEI. Written as DNA, the CDR3 is TGTGCCAGCAGTACAGGGCTCTCTGGAAACACCATATATTTT. Translation gives CASSTGLSGNTIYF.

The CDR3 DNA is TGTGCCAGCAGCTGGGGCGGGGCCGGGGAGCTGTTTTTT. Amino acid sequence: CASSWGGAGELFF. The J gene is TRBJ2-2, the V gene TRBV7-2, with a weak D call TRBD2 (6 bases). The CDR3 consists of 13 residues. From germline, CDR1 is SGHTA and CDR2 FQGNSA. Trimming stripped 4 bases from V and 6 bases from J, with 9 bases between. The entire variable domain, with the rest obtained from reference TRBV7-2 and TRBJ2-2, is as follows: GAGVSQSPSNKVTEKGKDVELRCDPISGHTALYWYRQSLGQGLEFLIYFQGNSAPDKSGLPSDRFSAERTGGSVSTLTIQRTQQEDSAVYLCASSWGGAGELFFGEGSRLTVL.

V and J are TRBV2 and TRBJ1-4; 8 bases fit TRBD1. The CDR3 is 16 amino acids. Germline assignment: CDR1 SNHLY and CDR2 FYNNEI. V lost 6 bases, J lost 5 bases, and 11 bases stayed unmatched. This chain's CDR3 is CASRTNPGQDNEKLFF. CDR3 DNA: TGTGCCAGCAGGACTAATCCGGGACAGGACAATGAAAAACTGTTTTTT. The full variable domain, in which reference TRBV2 and TRBJ1-4 provide the parts outside the CDR3, is EPEVTQTPSHQVTQMGQEVILRCVPISNHLYFYWYRQILGQKVEFLVSFYNNEISEKSEIFDDQFSVERPDGSNFTLKIRSTKLEDSAMYFCASRTNPGQDNEKLFFGSGTQLSVL.

This clone is a singleton in its sample. This chain joins TRBV21-1 and TRBJ2-5. TRBV21-1 is designated a pseudogene. This CDR3 spans 16 amino acids. The CDR3 bases are TGTGCCAGCAGCAGCGAAGAGGTCGGGGCGCGGGAGACCCAGTACTTC. Protein product: CASSSEEVGARETQYF.

This clone appeared a single time. The rearrangement uses TRBV9 and TRBJ2-7; unclear D gene. CDR1 is SGDLS, CDR2 YYNGEE, per germline. V was cut by 0 bases and J by 3 bases, with 13 bases left in between. The CDR3 runs to 15 residues. The DNA for the CDR3 is TGTGCCAGCAGCGTAGCGCCCGAACTGAGCTACGAGCAGTACTTC. Residues: CASSVAPELSYEQYF.

V usage is TRBV9 and J usage is TRBJ1-1; no definite D call. Between the trimmed V and J ends, which lost 0 bases and 0 bases, there was a span of 9 bases. Germline CDR1 is SGDLS and CDR2 is YYNGEE. This CDR3 spans 15 amino acids. The CDR3 spells CASSVAPDMNTEAFF. CDR3 DNA sequence: TGTGCCAGCAGCGTAGCTCCAGACATGAACACTGAAGCTTTCTTT.

V is TRBV27 and J is TRBJ1-1, with D perhaps matching TRBD1 (5 bases). CDR3 length: 14 residues. Between the trimmed V and J ends, which lost 1 base and 3 bases, there was a span of 9 bases. Germline V gives CDR1 MNHEY, CDR2 SMNVEV (reference sequence). CDR3 sequence: CASSLWGTDTEAFF. CDR3 coding DNA: TGTGCCAGCAGTTTATGGGGCACTGACACTGAAGCTTTCTTT.

This sequence joins TRBV11-3 and TRBJ1-1, with TRBD1 identical over 7 bases. Germline assignment: CDR1 SGHNT and CDR2 YENEEA. J lost 4 bases, V lost 0 bases, and 8 bases had no gene match. The CDR3 is 16 amino acids. In DNA form, the CDR3 reads TGTGCCAGCAGCTTAGATGGCCCAGGGGGTGTCACTGAAGCTTTCTTT. Its protein is CASSLDGPGGVTEAFF.

The chain couples TRBV19 to TRBJ2-3; TRBD1 is a possible D gene (6 bases). V shed 4 bases and J shed 1 base, with 9 bases lying between them. Germline lookup yields CDR1 LNHDA and CDR2 SQIVND (reference sequence). The CDR3 has 14 residues. This chain's CDR3 is CASSTYRGTDTQYF. CDR3 nucleotides: TGTGCCAGTAGTACATACAGGGGCACAGATACGCAGTATTTT.

The rearrangement links TRBV18 to TRBJ2-7; possibly TRBD1 for D (6 bases). V gave up 1 base and J gave up 3 bases, with 16 bases separating them. The CDR3 spans 16 residues. Germline values: CDR1 KGHSH, CDR2 LQKENI. This CDR3 reads CASSPRGPRGLYEQYF. The CDR3 coding sequence is TGTGCCAGCTCACCACGGGGGCCCCGGGGTCTCTACGAGCAGTACTTC.

Note on this clone: One end of the junction does not line up with germline, which may come from a read error. The chain combines TRBV7-7 with TRBJ2-5, with D perhaps matching TRBD2 (7 bases). CDR3 length: 13 amino acids. From germline, CDR1 is SSHAT and CDR2 FNYEAQ (reference sequence). CDR3 sequence (DNA): TGTGCTAGCAGCTTAGGGGGGGAAGAGACCCAGTACTTC. This encodes CASSLGGEETQYF.

The CDR3 is CASREQGNTDTQYF. CDR3 coding DNA: TGTGCCAGCAGGGAACAGGGGAACACAGATACGCAGTATTTT. This chain connects TRBV2 to TRBJ2-3; 7 positions agree with TRBD1. The germline V gene has CDR1 SNHLY and CDR2 FYNNEI. The J segment lost 2 bases and the V segment lost 6 bases, leaving 5 bases of the junction unmatched. The CDR3 is made up of 14 amino acids. Looking up the rest from reference TRBV2 and TRBJ2-3 gives the full variable domain: EPEVTQTPSHQVTQMGQEVILRCVPISNHLYFYWYRQILGQKVEFLVSFYNNEISEKSEIFDDQFSVERPDGSNFTLKIRSTKLEDSAMYFCASREQGNTDTQYFGPGTRLTVL.

The DNA for the CDR3 is TGCGCCAGCAGCTTGGGTGGAGGAGGAGATACGCAGTATTTT. Translating it yields CASSLGGGGDTQYF. This chain uses TRBV5-1 with TRBJ2-3; tentatively, D is TRBD2 (5 bases). The length of the CDR3 is 14 residues. Germline CDR1 reads SGHRS; CDR2 reads YFSETQ. V was cut by 0 bases and J by 5 bases, with 10 bases left in between. The full variable domain, completed using reference TRBV5-1 and TRBJ2-3, is KAGVTQTPRYLIKTRGQQVTLSCSPISGHRSVSWYQQTPGQGLQFLFEYFSETQRNKGNFPGRFSGRQFSNSRSEMNVSTLELGDSALYLCASSLGGGGDTQYFGPGTRLTVL.